This TCR beta chain was captured by sequencing in a study of cytomegalovirus exposure and HLA in healthy donors. CDR1 and CDR2 (germline): MNHEY, SVGAGI. The CDR3 has 14 residues. V was shortened by 6 bases and J by 6 bases, with 18 bases between the two germline ends. While unrecorded immune exposures were likely, the donors were nominally healthy when sampled. Vbeta (60) and Jbeta (13) primers were used in the PCR. The repertoire was sequenced with immunoSEQ multiplex PCR; TCRdb's copy has only in-frame clones and lacks some. The sample lists 200,000 to 250,000 clones; roughly 80% were seen once. This TCR was sampled from a male donor in good health and CMV-seronegative. The chain employs TRBV6-5 and TRBJ2-7; D possibly corresponds to TRBD2 (5 bases). The sample was PBMCs. The CDR3 DNA reads TGTGCCAGCAGCGTCGGCGGGCCCCTCCTCGAGCAGTACTTC. Its translation is CASSVGGPLLEQYF.